The rows below give T cell receptor beta chains drawn from one sample of a study of vaccination effects on CD4 cells after COVID-19. These receptors have no known antigen. TCRdb keeps only in-frame clones here, not all; method: immunoSEQ multiplex PCR. Among tens of thousands of clones listed, 65% to 80% were seen once. Source: CD4+ T cells from PBMCs cultured without peptide, taken before COVID-19 vaccination. These receptors originate from a human donor who received a COVID-19 vaccine. CDR3s leave out the opening cysteine and the closing phenylalanine or tryptophan. The D gene is left open where the match is weak.

len: 10; v_gene: TRBV3-1/TRBV3-2; d_gene: .; j_gene: TRBJ1-3; CDR3aa: ASSQGGNTIY
len: 13; v_gene: TRBV11-2; d_gene: .; j_gene: TRBJ1-2; CDR3aa: ASSSTGEEGYGYT
len: 14; v_gene: TRBV20-1; d_gene: .; j_gene: TRBJ2-7; CDR3aa: SASGIGLSSSYEQY
len: 12; v_gene: TRBV5-4; d_gene: .; j_gene: TRBJ1-2; CDR3aa: ASSFAGGDYGYT
len: 12; v_gene: TRBV18; d_gene: TRBD1; j_gene: TRBJ2-7; CDR3aa: ASSPRGQTYEQY
len: 12; v_gene: TRBV27; d_gene: .; j_gene: TRBJ2-3; CDR3aa: ASRDRTRTDTQY
len: 10; v_gene: TRBV3-1/TRBV3-2; d_gene: .; j_gene: TRBJ1-5; CDR3aa: ASSLGEQPQH
len: 11; v_gene: TRBV7-2; d_gene: .; j_gene: TRBJ2-1; CDR3aa: ASSLVNRGEQF
len: 13; v_gene: TRBV27; d_gene: .; j_gene: TRBJ1-5; CDR3aa: ASSLSQGVNQPQH
len: 11; v_gene: TRBV4-3; d_gene: .; j_gene: TRBJ2-7; CDR3aa: ASSQDRAYEQY
len: 12; v_gene: TRBV5-1; d_gene: .; j_gene: TRBJ1-1; CDR3aa: ASSSNTANTEAF
len: 15; v_gene: TRBV5-4; d_gene: .; j_gene: TRBJ2-3; CDR3aa: ASSLASGGAVTDTQY
len: 14; v_gene: TRBV18; d_gene: .; j_gene: TRBJ1-5; CDR3aa: ASSPSSPNSNQPQH
len: 12; v_gene: TRBV9; d_gene: TRBD1; j_gene: TRBJ1-2; CDR3aa: ASSPGQGNYGYT
len: 12; v_gene: TRBV6-4; d_gene: TRBD1; j_gene: TRBJ1-1; CDR3aa: ASSAGGASAEAF
len: 13; v_gene: TRBV5-1; d_gene: TRBD1; j_gene: TRBJ2-1; CDR3aa: ASSSGTGGTYEQF
len: 13; v_gene: TRBV5-1; d_gene: .; j_gene: TRBJ1-1; CDR3aa: ASSFGSQMNTEAF
len: 11; v_gene: TRBV19; d_gene: .; j_gene: TRBJ1-1; CDR3aa: ASSIDRVTEAF
len: 13; v_gene: TRBV28; d_gene: TRBD2; j_gene: TRBJ2-1; CDR3aa: ASSPTSGRGNEQF
len: 11; v_gene: TRBV9; d_gene: TRBD1; j_gene: TRBJ1-2; CDR3aa: ASSARTGYGYT
len: 14; v_gene: TRBV9; d_gene: .; j_gene: TRBJ2-5; CDR3aa: ASSVQPARGKETQY
len: 13; v_gene: TRBV25-1; d_gene: .; j_gene: TRBJ1-4; CDR3aa: ASSERTGINEKLF
len: 10; v_gene: TRBV12-3/TRBV12-4; d_gene: .; j_gene: TRBJ2-1; CDR3aa: ASSLKGGEQF
len: 16; v_gene: TRBV7-6; d_gene: .; j_gene: TRBJ1-6; CDR3aa: ASSLESGERVPNSPLH
len: 11; v_gene: TRBV29-1; d_gene: .; j_gene: TRBJ2-3; CDR3aa: SVEGGAGDTQY
len: 12; v_gene: TRBV5-4; d_gene: .; j_gene: TRBJ2-5; CDR3aa: ASSLAGPQETQY
len: 16; v_gene: TRBV3-1/TRBV3-2; d_gene: TRBD1; j_gene: TRBJ2-4; CDR3aa: ASSQVWGQGAGKNIQY
len: 15; v_gene: TRBV28; d_gene: TRBD1; j_gene: TRBJ2-1; CDR3aa: ASSRISWDRGLNEQF
len: 12; v_gene: TRBV5-1; d_gene: .; j_gene: TRBJ1-6; CDR3aa: ASSLAGFGSPLH
len: 13; v_gene: TRBV15; d_gene: TRBD1; j_gene: TRBJ2-1; CDR3aa: ATSRVTGGYNEQF
len: 15; v_gene: TRBV11-2; d_gene: TRBD2; j_gene: TRBJ2-5; CDR3aa: ASSPGTSGTTLETQY
len: 13; v_gene: TRBV5-8; d_gene: .; j_gene: TRBJ2-7; CDR3aa: ASSFPQRKSYEQY
len: 15; v_gene: TRBV7-3; d_gene: .; j_gene: TRBJ1-2; CDR3aa: ASSLSESGGRVYGYT
len: 12; v_gene: TRBV20-1; d_gene: TRBD2; j_gene: TRBJ2-3; CDR3aa: SASATSGTDTQY
len: 12; v_gene: TRBV2; d_gene: .; j_gene: TRBJ2-7; CDR3aa: ASSGRGGLDEQY
len: 16; v_gene: TRBV15; d_gene: .; j_gene: TRBJ2-1; CDR3aa: ATSRVQGRFDSYNEQF
len: 13; v_gene: TRBV28; d_gene: TRBD1; j_gene: TRBJ2-5; CDR3aa: ASSFDRGIQETQY
len: 15; v_gene: TRBV5-4; d_gene: TRBD1; j_gene: TRBJ1-2; CDR3aa: ASSLEGGAGGRYGYT
len: 13; v_gene: TRBV10-3; d_gene: .; j_gene: TRBJ2-2; CDR3aa: AISHRGPPTGELF
len: 12; v_gene: TRBV3-1/TRBV3-2; d_gene: .; j_gene: TRBJ1-1; CDR3aa: ASSPQGYSTEAF
len: 13; v_gene: TRBV5-4; d_gene: .; j_gene: TRBJ1-6; CDR3aa: ASSGGGGLESPLH
len: 10; v_gene: TRBV27; d_gene: .; j_gene: TRBJ2-5; CDR3aa: ASSMYEGTQY
len: 10; v_gene: TRBV12-3/TRBV12-4; d_gene: .; j_gene: TRBJ2-2; CDR3aa: ASSLGSGELF
len: 13; v_gene: TRBV5-1; d_gene: .; j_gene: TRBJ1-4; CDR3aa: ASTPGDATNEKLF
len: 13; v_gene: TRBV4-2; d_gene: TRBD2; j_gene: TRBJ2-1; CDR3aa: ASSLGTSPFNEQF
len: 11; v_gene: TRBV6-5; d_gene: TRBD1; j_gene: TRBJ2-2; CDR3aa: ASRGTVAGELF
len: 12; v_gene: TRBV18; d_gene: .; j_gene: TRBJ2-3; CDR3aa: ASSPPVGADTQY
len: 11; v_gene: TRBV7-3; d_gene: .; j_gene: TRBJ2-3; CDR3aa: ASSLPGADTQY
len: 13; v_gene: TRBV10-3; d_gene: TRBD1; j_gene: TRBJ1-2; CDR3aa: AIHPGTGYAYGYT